What follows are 21 T cell receptor beta chains derived from one specimen sequenced in a study of human T cells and chemical hapten exposure. TCRdb independently ran MiXCR on the RACE reads; one entry per CDR3 protein. This sample has around 110,000 distinct CDR3 sequences, with around an eighth found just once. As for time point: patch test 1, 2 weeks after DPC sensitization. This sample's treatment: therapeutic diphenylcyclopropenone sensitization with weekly scalp DPC. Sequences were derived from whole blood, sampled in connection with sensitization to the hapten diphenylcyclopropenone (DPC). Source of these receptors: a woman between 50 and 59 years old with alopecia areata. Some clones in this sample may be carry-over from other donors' samples.

This chain joins TRBV7-2 and TRBJ1-1; 7 bases are shared with TRBD1. The CDR3 spans 16 residues. Germline lookup yields CDR1 SGHTA and CDR2 FQGNSA. V was clipped by 4 bases and J by 1 base; unmatched bases: 9. The CDR3 nucleotides are TGTGCCAGCAGCTCCCAACCGGGACAGCGGAACACTGAAGCTTTCTTT. This translates into CASSSQPGQRNTEAFF.

This clonotype was seen more than once but under ten times. V is TRBV28 and J is TRBJ2-7; D is unresolved. Trimming took off 4 bases at V and 7 bases at J, with 14 bases between the two ends. This CDR3 is built from 13 residues. The germline V gene has CDR1 MDHEN and CDR2 SYDVKM. CDR3 bases: TGTGCCAGCAGTTATGGCGGCCGTAGAGAGCAGTACTTC. Its protein is CASSYGGRREQYF.

This clonotype has only a few counts. The chain links TRBV7-9 to TRBJ1-4; no clear D. Trimming pared 2 bases from V and 8 bases from J, leaving 15 bases between. The germline V gene has CDR1 SEHNR and CDR2 FQNEAQ (reference sequence). This CDR3 region has 15 residues. This CDR3 reads CASSLNLDDNEKLFF. The DNA of the CDR3 is TGTGCCAGCAGCTTAAACCTGGATGATAACGAAAAACTGTTTTTT. The full variable domain, rest sourced from reference TRBV7-9 and TRBJ1-4, is DTGVSQNPRHKITKRGQNVTFRCDPISEHNRLYWYRQTLGQGPEFLTYFQNEAQLEKSRLLSDRFSAERPKGSFSTLEIQRTEQGDSAMYLCASSLNLDDNEKLFFGSGTQLSVL.

This clonotype came up a few times. The chain joins TRBV6-5 to TRBJ2-5; D not certain. Germline values: CDR1 MNHEY, CDR2 SVGAGI. Trimming stripped 6 bases from V and 2 bases from J, with 10 bases between. This CDR3 is built from 13 residues. The CDR3: CASSVMGQETQYF. In DNA form, the CDR3 reads TGTGCCAGCAGCGTGATGGGGCAAGAGACCCAGTACTTC.

As concerns this clonotype: A much more abundant neighbour one base away suggests this may be a read error. This chain uses TRBV7-2 with TRBJ2-3; 7 bases line up with TRBD1. Germline V gene data show CDR1 as SGHTA and CDR2 as FQGNSA. The CDR3 contains 15 residues. J gave up 2 bases and V 6 bases, and 8 bases lay outside the gene matches. The CDR3 coding sequence is TGTGCCAGCAGAGGGGGCGTGCCCCCCACAGATACGCAGTATTTT. It codes for CASRGGVPPTDTQYF.

This clonotype was seen repeatedly, ten times or more. The V call is TRBV12-3 or TRBV12-4, the J call TRBJ2-1; TRBD2 is a possible D gene (6 bases). The ends were cut back, 3 bases at V and 9 bases at J, with 15 bases in the middle. The CDR3 sequence is 14 residues long. CDR3 DNA: TGTGCCAGCAGTTTTAGACGGGAGTATGCTGAGCAGTTCTTC. Amino acid sequence: CASSFRREYAEQFF.

This clonotype showed up many times. V and J are TRBV18 and TRBJ1-5, with a weak D call TRBD1 (5 bases). CDR3 length equals 15 residues. Trimming took 3 bases from V and 0 from J, leaving 9 bases between them. Germline V CDR1 and CDR2: KGHSH, LQKENI. CDR3 in amino acids: CASSPDRPSNQPQHF. The CDR3, as DNA: TGTGCCAGCTCACCCGACAGACCTAGCAATCAGCCCCAGCATTTT.

The chain is built from TRBV6-6 and TRBJ2-7; 8 nucleotides line up with TRBD1. The CDR3 is 14 residues long. The V and J ends lost 2 bases and 2 bases, in that order; junction bases with no gene match: 2. CDR1 is MNHNY, CDR2 SVGAGI, per germline (reference sequence). CDR3 in amino acids: CASSYQGQAYEQYF. For the CDR3, the DNA is TGTGCCAGCAGTTACCAGGGACAGGCCTACGAGCAGTACTTC.

V gene TRBV28 combines with J gene TRBJ2-7, with 7 bases that match TRBD1. V was clipped by 3 bases and J by 4 bases; unmatched bases: 3. This CDR3 spans 13 amino acids. Germline CDR1 MDHEN, CDR2 SYDVKM. The CDR3 DNA is TGTGCCAGCAGTTTCCCGGGACAGTACGAGCAGTACTTC. Its protein product is CASSFPGQYEQYF. Full variable domain (remainder filled in from reference TRBV28 and TRBJ2-7): DVKVTQSSRYLVKRTGEKVFLECVQDMDHENMFWYRQDPGLGLRLIYFSYDVKMKEKGDIPEGYSVSREKKERFSLILESASTNQTSMYLCASSFPGQYEQYFGPGTRLTVT.

The chain couples TRBV28 to TRBJ1-2; weak D call: TRBD1 (5 bases). This CDR3 spans 16 amino acids. Trimming removed 3 bases from V and 0 bases from J, with 14 bases in between. Germline V CDR1 and CDR2: MDHEN, SYDVKM. CDR3 amino acids: CASSFFAGDPNYGYTF. Here the CDR3 DNA reads TGTGCCAGCAGTTTCTTTGCGGGGGACCCTAACTATGGCTACACCTTC.

The rearrangement links TRBV12-3 or TRBV12-4 to TRBJ1-1, with D possibly being TRBD1 (6 bases). The V end was cut by 4 bases, the J end by 11 bases, with 14 bases between. The CDR3 length is 12 residues. DNA for the CDR3: TGTGCCAGCAGTTGGGGGGGGCGCCAGGCTTTCTTT. Amino acid sequence: CASSWGGRQAFF.

This clonotype occurred many times. The V and J genes are TRBV6-6 and TRBJ1-6, with TRBD1 matching 9 bases. The V gene end was trimmed by 2 bases and the J gene end by 7 bases; junction bases not matched to a gene: 6. This CDR3 has 16 residues. Germline V gene sequence: CDR1 MNHNY, CDR2 SVGAGI (reference sequence). This chain's CDR3 is CASSYPTGTGNSPLHF. CDR3 nucleotides: TGTGCCAGCAGTTACCCAACCGGGACAGGGAATTCACCCCTCCACTTT.

In this sample, this clonotype turned up a few times. The gene calls are TRBV28 and TRBJ1-1; 7 bases align to TRBD1. Trimming removed 6 bases from V and 11 bases from J; junction bases left unmatched: 15. The germline V gene encodes CDR1 MDHEN and CDR2 SYDVKM. This CDR3 is built from 14 residues. The DNA for the CDR3 is TGTGCCAGCAGCATTGGGACAGATCGAAGAGTGGCTTTCTTT. As protein: CASSIGTDRRVAFF.

The chain is built from TRBV20-1 and TRBJ1-5; no reliable D call. The germline V and J ends were trimmed by 5 bases and 0 bases, with 8 bases remaining between them. The CDR3 runs to 13 residues. Germline values: CDR1 DFQATT, CDR2 SNEGSKA (reference sequence). The CDR3 is CSAVAGSNQPQHF. The CDR3 coding sequence is TGCAGTGCTGTGGCGGGTAGCAATCAGCCCCAGCATTTT.

This clonotype was recorded at least ten times. The rearrangement links TRBV11-2 to TRBJ1-1, with unresolved D. This CDR3 has 19 amino acids. V lost 3 bases, J lost 1 base, and 24 bases lay in between. In germline, CDR1 is SGHAT, CDR2 FQNNGV. The CDR3 region has the DNA TGTGCCAGCAGCTTTGCGCGAGAGAGAGGACTCTCCGGGAACACTGAAGCTTTCTTT. It translates to CASSFARERGLSGNTEAFF.

This clonotype was found many times. V and J are TRBV28 and TRBJ2-7, with 7 bases matching TRBD1. J gave up 0 bases and V 8 bases, and 7 bases lay outside the gene matches. Looked up from germline, CDR1 is MDHEN and CDR2 is SYDVKM. The CDR3 has 14 residues. In DNA, the CDR3 is TGTGCCAGCTGCTCCGACAGGGACTCCTACGAGCAGTACTTC. Encoded protein: CASCSDRDSYEQYF.

The chain links TRBV10-3 to TRBJ1-1, with D perhaps matching TRBD1 (6 bases). This CDR3 is built from 13 residues. V was shortened by 4 bases and J by 5 bases, with 11 bases between the two germline ends. Per germline, CDR1 ENHRY and CDR2 SYGVKD. In nucleotides, the CDR3 is TGTGCCATCAGTGGGACAGTGAGAACTGAAGCTTTCTTT. Amino acids: CAISGTVRTEAFF.

Ten or more counts support this clonotype. The gene calls are TRBV11-2 and TRBJ2-3, with TRBD2 matching over 7 bases. Germline V lookup: CDR1 SGHAT, CDR2 FQNNGV. The CDR3 has 13 amino acids. With 5 bases clipped from V and 10 bases from J, the junction kept 9 bases outside the gene matches. The CDR3 here is CASSLRDYTPQYF. The DNA of the CDR3 is TGTGCCAGCAGCCTCCGGGACTACACCCCGCAGTATTTT.

This clonotype was observed at least ten times. The chain links TRBV6-5 to TRBJ1-1; 7 bases are shared with TRBD1. Germline CDR1 MNHEY, CDR2 SVGAGI. This CDR3 has 15 amino acids. Trimming took 2 bases from V and 9 from J; bases not matched to a gene: 12. CDR3 nucleotides: TGTGCCAGCAGTTACCGGGGACAGTACATAGCAAAAGCTTTCTTT. Translating it yields CASSYRGQYIAKAFF.

The chain carries TRBV29-1 and TRBJ1-4; D not certain. In germline, CDR1 is SQVTM, CDR2 ANQGSEA. This CDR3 comprises 11 residues. V lost 4 bases, J lost 7 bases, and 7 bases lay in between. The CDR3 here is CSVGGPEKLFF. CDR3 DNA sequence: TGCAGCGTTGGAGGGCCTGAAAAACTGTTTTTT.

This clonotype has at least ten counts. The chain combines TRBV18 with TRBJ1-2, with 8 bases lining up with TRBD1. V lost 2 bases and J lost 5; bases outside the gene matches: 7. Per germline, CDR1 KGHSH and CDR2 LQKENI. The CDR3 length is 15 residues. This chain's CDR3 is CASSPSSTGEYGYTF. The DNA for the CDR3 is TGTGCCAGCTCACCAAGTTCGACAGGGGAATATGGCTACACCTTC. Complete variable domain (other parts from reference TRBV18 and TRBJ1-2): NAGVMQNPRHLVRRRGQEARLRCSPMKGHSHVYWYRQLPEEGLKFMVYLQKENIIDESGMPKERFSAEFPKEGPSILRIQQVVRGDSAAYFCASSPSSTGEYGYTFGSGTRLTVV.